This T cell receptor (beta chain) emerged from a study of OX40 agonist ivuxolimab in advanced cancers. Blood got drawn at baseline, again on cycle 4 day 1, and then on cycle 7 day 1. Produced via immunoSEQ multiplex PCR; TCRdb's table is partial and in-frame only. Of 90,000 to 100,000 clones detected, roughly 89% appear once; the ten largest clones hold around 0.52%. Germline lookup yields CDR1 KGHSH and CDR2 LQKENI. The V gene lost 5 bases and the J gene lost 3 bases, with 16 bases spanning the gap. This CDR3 spans 15 amino acids. The chain has TRBV18 and TRBJ2-5; D is possibly TRBD1 or TRBD2 (5 bases each). Source: CD4+ or CD8+ T cells sorted from blood, taken in a trial of the OX40 agonist ivuxolimab. The sequence was obtained from an adult with an advanced solid tumor such as melanoma, head and neck, liver or kidney cancer. CDR3 nucleotides: TGTGCCAGCTCAGTCGGTCCGGGGCTCGAAGAGACCCAGTACTTC. The encoded protein is CASSVGPGLEETQYF.